The rows below give T cell receptor beta chains drawn from one sample of a study of human T cells and chemical hapten exposure. MiXCR, applied by TCRdb to the RACE reads, yields one record per CDR3 protein. In the table there are around 350,000 distinct CDR3 sequences, 5.5% of which are singletons. Sequencing used whole blood, obtained in connection with sensitization to the hapten diphenylcyclopropenone (DPC). The source of these receptors is a woman in her late teens or twenties with alopecia areata. Some clones in this sample may be carry-over from other donors' samples. The CDR3 runs from the conserved cysteine through the conserved F or W. Some rows mark clone size as missing; the rest say once, few, many or name a class of expanded clone.

few	TRBV7-9	14	TRBJ1-5	CASTHGGGSQPQHF
NA	TRBV2	14	TRBJ1-5	CASSRGQYNQPQHF
NA	TRBV18	16	TRBJ1-5	CASSPAGRGINQPQHF
NA	TRBV28	12	TRBJ1-6	CASTTFLSPLHF
NA	TRBV12-3/TRBV12-4	13	TRBJ1-6	CASSFQGEETLHF
NA	TRBV7-9	12	TRBJ1-5	CASSLTGLTQHF
many	TRBV12-3/TRBV12-4	14	TRBJ2-5	CASTLNRGPETQYF
NA	TRBV7-2	16	TRBJ2-5	CASSLGQRGGGETQYF
many	TRBV4-1	13	TRBJ1-1	CASSPNRDSEAFF
few	TRBV12-3/TRBV12-4	13	TRBJ2-7	CASRLHSSYEQYF
NA	TRBV12-3/TRBV12-4	16	TRBJ2-2	CASSPGTEVNTGELFF
few	TRBV10-3	12	TRBJ2-7	CAISKGTSEQYF
few	TRBV11-2	15	TRBJ2-7	CASSFLAGSSYEQYF
NA	TRBV6-5	17	TRBJ1-4	CASSYSGTGQENEKLFF
few	TRBV6-2/TRBV6-3	14	TRBJ2-7	CASSYEGGLLEQYF
many	TRBV3-1	15	TRBJ1-4	CASSQETGWDEKLFF
NA	TRBV4-3	17	TRBJ1-3	CASSQELARYSGNTIYF
many	TRBV5-6	14	TRBJ1-6	CASSPGRIYSPLHF
many	TRBV12-3/TRBV12-4	17	TRBJ1-4	CASSPYTGGQDNEKLFF
many	TRBV25-1	17	TRBJ2-3	CASSDALGVPSTDTQYF
NA	TRBV7-9	16	TRBJ1-3	CASSLMTGGSGNTIYF
many	TRBV29-1	12	TRBJ1-1	CSAGRRRTEAFF
few	TRBV21-1	17	TRBJ2-1	CASSKGGKTGRWNEQFF
NA	TRBV7-9	13	TRBJ2-7	CASRTGAFDEQYF
NA	TRBV28	16	TRBJ2-3	CASSLSGQGTTDTQYF
few	TRBV15	15	TRBJ1-1	CATSRDLAENTEAFF
NA	TRBV12-3/TRBV12-4	12	TRBJ1-1	CASSSFRGDAFF
NA	TRBV5-1	15	TRBJ2-1	CASSTTSGGPAEQFF
NA	TRBV11-2	17	TRBJ1-1	CASRPRMTGRRGTEAFF
NA	TRBV20-1	13	TRBJ2-3	CSARDRGADTQYF
few	TRBV5-1	15	TRBJ2-5	CASSLTSGVFRTQYF
NA	TRBV20-1	16	TRBJ2-3	CSAAVGAGALTDTQYF
few	TRBV5-6	13	TRBJ1-5	CASSTGGDQPQHF
many	TRBV21-1	15	TRBJ1-6	CAIPPGREEFSPLHF
few	TRBV7-8	14	TRBJ2-5	CASSPDRSRGTQYF
NA	TRBV27	13	TRBJ1-1	CASSSGANTEAFF
NA	TRBV12-3/TRBV12-4	13	TRBJ1-2	CASTEGDFYGYTF
few	TRBV6-2/TRBV6-3	15	TRBJ2-2	CASSWQGLSAGELFF
many	TRBV7-2	15	TRBJ2-3	CASSPAGGLADTQYF
NA	TRBV11-2	16	TRBJ2-5	CASSHGGASGQETQYF
many	TRBV18	15	TRBJ1-5	CASSPAPGGNQPQHF
NA	TRBV28	16	TRBJ2-3	CASVTFRASSTDTQYF
NA	TRBV3-1	15	TRBJ1-5	CASSQDFRTSRPQHF
many	TRBV20-1	13	TRBJ1-1	CSAKQGRDTEAFF
many	TRBV4-3	18	TRBJ1-6	CASSQGAGPQFYNSPLHF
many	TRBV12-3/TRBV12-4	14	TRBJ1-1	CASSDGAGLTEAFF
few	TRBV18	15	TRBJ1-1	CASSRGQAGNTEAFF
NA	TRBV7-9	13	TRBJ1-5	CASSPGNNQPQHF
many	TRBV29-1	13	TRBJ2-1	CSANRWQTDEQFF
few	TRBV6-5	13	TRBJ2-7	CATRDRGPYEQYF
NA	TRBV6-2/TRBV6-3	16	TRBJ1-4	CASSYGAGQGNEKLFF
many	TRBV12-3/TRBV12-4	14	TRBJ2-1	CASTILEWGGEQFF
NA	TRBV7-2	13	TRBJ1-2	CASSATGGSGYTF
many	TRBV7-9	14	TRBJ1-5	CASSRDLGNQPQHF